This paragraph covers one TCR beta chain sequence. The target antigen is unknown. V gave up 2 bases and J gave up 3 bases, with 13 bases separating them. The CDR3 loop spans 15 amino acids. Germline V gene sequence: CDR1 SGDLS, CDR2 YYNGEE. The sample is drawn from a study of T cell responses to AZD1222 COVID-19 vaccine. Study summary: Second-dose recipients at about 4 or about 12 weeks were treated as one pooled group.

The assay was immunoSEQ multiplex PCR, and TCRdb's table has in-frame clones only and misses some. The table records more than 80,000 clones, nearly 90% of them present only once. The study's findings and limits: Repertoire sampling occurred only after the peak T cell response. Donors were largely white British and mainly female; clonal diversity was possibly underestimated. At baseline, just five or six AZD1222 recipients tested seropositive.

This sequence was found in an adult in good health. The J gene is TRBJ2-3, the V gene TRBV9; tentative D call: TRBD2 (6 bases). Sequences were derived from peripheral blood, sampled on day 0 of AZD1222 vaccination. The CDR3 loop is CASSVGGARTDTQYF. In nucleotides, the CDR3 is TGTGCCAGCAGCGTGGGAGGAGCGAGGACAGATACGCAGTATTTT.